This passage covers 21 T cell receptor beta chains from one sample sequenced in a study of control samples from healthy donors and cancer patients. Profiled with immunoSEQ multiplex PCR; TCRdb holds only in-frame clones, not every one. The sample lists approximately 150,000 clones; about 94% were seen once. Material for sequencing was PBMCs. These receptors all stem from a man in his fifties or sixties with colorectal cancer.

The chain employs TRBV6-2 or TRBV6-3 and TRBJ1-5, with D tentatively TRBD1 (6 bases). The CDR3 has 18 amino acids. Looked up from germline, CDR1 is MNHEY and CDR2 is SVGEGT. Trimming removed 5 bases from V and 0 bases from J, with 20 bases in between. The CDR3 region has the DNA TGTGCCAGCAGTAGAAACAACCCGACAGGTTTTAGCAATCAGCCCCAGCATTTT. The encoded protein is CASSRNNPTGFSNQPQHF.

The chain uses TRBV6-5 and TRBJ1-2; 9 bases are shared with TRBD1. V dropped 10 bases and J dropped 6; count of bases not matched to a gene: 9. Germline CDR1 reads MNHEY; CDR2 reads SVGAGI. The CDR3 consists of 13 residues. The CDR3 region has the DNA TGTGCCACCATACAGGGGGCGTCAGATGGCTACACCTTC. Its translation: CATIQGASDGYTF.

The V call is TRBV7-2, the J call TRBJ1-2; 10 bases map to TRBD1. The V and J ends lost 1 base and 7 bases, in that order; junction bases with no gene match: 9. The CDR3 extends over 16 amino acids. Germline-derived CDR1 and CDR2 are SGHTA and FQGNSA. This CDR3 is CASSLDPGQGSGGYTF. CDR3 nucleotides: TGTGCCAGCAGCTTAGATCCGGGACAGGGGTCAGGTGGCTACACCTTC.

The chain combines TRBV6-6 with TRBJ1-2; D is uncertain. Trimming left V 4 bases short and J 0 bases short, with 15 bases between. CDR1 and CDR2 (germline): MNHNY, SVGAGI (reference sequence). This CDR3 spans 16 amino acids. The chain's CDR3 is CASSSFPGITNYGYTF. In DNA form, the CDR3 reads TGTGCCAGCAGTTCTTTTCCGGGGATTACTAACTATGGCTACACCTTC.

This sequence joins TRBV5-1 and TRBJ1-2; TRBD1 agrees at 9 bases. Germline CDR1 is SGHRS and CDR2 is YFSETQ. V trimming: 4 bases; J trimming: 0 bases; junction bases outside the gene matches: 10. The CDR3 contains 17 residues. CDR3 bases: TGCGCCAGCAGCCTGCGGACAGGGGTCTTAGCTAACTATGGCTACACCTTC. It specifies CASSLRTGVLANYGYTF.

V gene TRBV10-3 combines with J gene TRBJ2-3; 15 bases map to TRBD2. There are 16 residues in the CDR3. Germline V gene sequence: CDR1 ENHRY, CDR2 SYGVKD. V was pared by 6 bases and J by 5 bases, with 6 bases of the junction left unmatched. The CDR3 reads CAIRPGLAGGGDTQYF. The CDR3 DNA sequence: TGTGCCATCAGGCCGGGACTAGCGGGGGGCGGAGATACGCAGTATTTT.

The V gene is TRBV6-5, the J gene TRBJ1-2; D gene ambiguous. V shed 0 bases and J shed 3 bases, with 5 bases lying between them. The CDR3 is 13 residues long. Germline V gene lookup returns CDR1 MNHEY and CDR2 SVGAGI. CDR3 DNA: TGTGCCAGCAGTTACTCGTCTTACTATGGCTACACCTTC. Translation: CASSYSSYYGYTF.

V is TRBV5-5 and J is TRBJ1-1; TRBD1 matches 9 bases. CDR1 is SGHKS and CDR2 is YYEKEE in the germline V gene (reference sequence). CDR3 length: 14 residues. Trimming took 4 bases from V and 5 from J; bases not matched to a gene: 6. The CDR3 sequence is CASSGGTGRTEAFF. In DNA form, the CDR3 reads TGTGCCAGCAGCGGGGGGACAGGGAGAACTGAAGCTTTCTTT. The full variable domain, completed using reference TRBV5-5 and TRBJ1-1, is DAGVTQSPTHLIKTRGQQVTLRCSPISGHKSVSWYQQVLGQGPQFIFQYYEKEERGRGNFPDRFSARQFPNYSSELNVNALLLGDSALYLCASSGGTGRTEAFFGQGTRLTVV.

This chain connects TRBV18 to TRBJ1-1, with D perhaps matching TRBD1 (5 bases). CDR3 length: 14 residues. V was trimmed by 2 bases and J by 0 bases, leaving 7 bases between them. Germline V gene sequence: CDR1 KGHSH, CDR2 LQKENI. The CDR3 here is CASSPARVNTEAFF. CDR3 nucleotides: TGTGCCAGCTCACCAGCCAGGGTGAACACTGAAGCTTTCTTT.

The chain is built from TRBV28 and TRBJ2-5, with D maybe TRBD1 (7 bases). This CDR3 has 17 residues. Germline V gene lookup returns CDR1 MDHEN and CDR2 SYDVKM. The V end lost 5 bases, the J end lost 3 bases, and 22 bases lay between the germline ends. This CDR3 reads CASSVLGRGDLEETQYF. The CDR3 DNA reads TGTGCCAGCAGTGTCCTGGGCAGGGGGGATTTAGAAGAGACCCAGTACTTC.

The chain is built from TRBV6-5 and TRBJ1-2, with 9 bases aligning to TRBD1. In germline, CDR1 is MNHEY, CDR2 SVGAGI. V dropped 4 bases and J dropped 4; count of bases not matched to a gene: 7. This CDR3 has 15 amino acids. The CDR3 bases are TGTGCCAGCAGTTCGACAGGGGGTGTGGGCTATGGCTACACCTTC. The encoded protein is CASSSTGGVGYGYTF.

The rearrangement links TRBV19 to TRBJ2-7; D uncertain. This CDR3 is built from 13 residues. V was clipped by 9 bases and J by 0 bases, with 12 bases between them. Germline CDR1 is LNHDA and CDR2 is SQIVND (reference sequence). CDR3 protein: CASSFSTSYEQYF. For the CDR3, the DNA is TGTGCCAGCTCCTTCTCGACCTCCTACGAGCAGTACTTC.

The chain carries TRBV29-1 and TRBJ1-2; D perhaps matches TRBD1 (5 bases). Trimming took off 7 bases at V and 8 bases at J, with 11 bases between the two ends. The CDR3 sequence is 10 residues long. Germline CDR1 SQVTM, CDR2 ANQGSEA. CDR3 in amino acids: CSEGDSGYTF. CDR3 DNA sequence: TGCAGCGAAGGGGACTCGGGCTACACCTTC.

The chain carries TRBV2 and TRBJ2-2; no definite D call. The CDR3 sequence is 14 residues long. Germline values: CDR1 SNHLY, CDR2 FYNNEI. The V and J ends lost 7 bases and 4 bases respectively, with 13 bases between them. DNA of the CDR3: TGTGCCAGCACTGTAAGCGCCTTCACCGGGGAGCTGTTTTTT. This gives the protein CASTVSAFTGELFF.

The chain carries TRBV6-5 and TRBJ1-1; perhaps TRBD1 as D (5 bases). The germline gives CDR1 MNHEY, CDR2 SVGAGI. Trimming stripped 5 bases from V and 1 base from J, with 11 bases between. The CDR3 extends over 14 amino acids. Here the CDR3 reads CASSPIQGNTEAFF. DNA of the CDR3: TGTGCCAGCAGTCCTATCCAGGGGAACACTGAAGCTTTCTTT.

The J gene is TRBJ1-6, the V gene TRBV30; D not resolved. This CDR3 comprises 12 residues. V lost 2 bases and J lost 5, with 4 bases in between. Looked up from germline, CDR1 is GTSNPN and CDR2 is SVGIG (reference sequence). Here the CDR3 reads CAWSPDNSPLHF. CDR3 sequence (DNA): TGTGCCTGGAGTCCCGATAATTCACCCCTCCACTTT.

The chain recombines TRBV6-5 with TRBJ2-7; either TRBD1 or TRBD2 may fit D (5 bases each). Germline loops: CDR1 MNHEY, CDR2 SVGAGI. The CDR3 length is 14 residues. Trimming pared 6 bases from V and 2 bases from J, leaving 14 bases between. In DNA form, the CDR3 reads TGTGCCAGCAGGAGACCGGGACGGACCTACGAGCAGTACTTC. This encodes CASRRPGRTYEQYF.

V is TRBV5-1 and J is TRBJ1-2; no definite D call. There are 15 residues in the CDR3. V lost 0 bases to trimming and J lost 0 bases, with 9 bases between them. Germline loops: CDR1 SGHRS, CDR2 YFSETQ. The CDR3 reads CASSLEVGTNYGYTF. Written as DNA, the CDR3 is TGCGCCAGCAGCTTGGAAGTAGGGACTAACTATGGCTACACCTTC.

The V and J genes are TRBV4-1 and TRBJ2-7; D is unresolved. The germline V and J ends were trimmed by 4 bases and 1 base, with 11 bases remaining between them. In germline, CDR1 is MGHRA, CDR2 YSYEKL. The length of the CDR3 is 14 residues. CDR3 DNA: TGCGCCAGCAGCCCCCGAGCACCGTCCTACGAGCAGTACTTC. Amino acids: CASSPRAPSYEQYF.

This clone was counted once. The chain links TRBV27 to TRBJ2-1; D might be TRBD1 (6 bases). V was trimmed by 2 bases and J by 2 bases, leaving 7 bases between them. Per the germline V gene, CDR1 is MNHEY and CDR2 is SMNVEV (reference sequence). This CDR3 spans 14 amino acids. Here the CDR3 reads CASSLGDTYNEQFF. CDR3 nucleotide sequence: TGTGCCAGCAGTTTAGGGGACACCTACAATGAGCAGTTCTTC.

The V gene is TRBV7-2, the J gene TRBJ1-2; 7 nucleotides align to TRBD1. The germline V gene encodes CDR1 SGHTA and CDR2 FQGNSA. The J segment lost 8 bases and the V segment lost 1 base, leaving 19 bases of the junction unmatched. The CDR3 runs to 18 residues. This CDR3 is CASSLDWTGIPLMDGYTF. In DNA form, the CDR3 reads TGTGCCAGCAGCTTAGATTGGACAGGCATCCCACTAATGGACGGCTACACCTTC.